This T cell receptor beta chain is from a study of blood T cells in healthy people across ages. The CDR3 length is 14 residues. V was cut by 5 bases and J by 2 bases, with 12 bases left in between. Primers used in a second PCR of about 6 to 11 cycles were a sample-barcoded 5' primer and a J-beta primer mix. Each CDR3 protein is one row after TCRdb ran MiXCR on the 5' RACE reads. The sample holds hundreds of thousands of distinct CDR3 sequences; about 21% are singletons and the top ten take 3% to 4.5%. This clonotype was detected only once. This sequence joins TRBV12-3 or TRBV12-4 and TRBJ1-2, with D uncertain. Sequences were obtained from blood. The clonotype originates from a man in his 70s in good health. CDR3: CASSPSSQNYGYTF. CDR3 coding DNA: TGTGCCAGCAGTCCCAGTTCCCAGAACTATGGCTACACCTTC.